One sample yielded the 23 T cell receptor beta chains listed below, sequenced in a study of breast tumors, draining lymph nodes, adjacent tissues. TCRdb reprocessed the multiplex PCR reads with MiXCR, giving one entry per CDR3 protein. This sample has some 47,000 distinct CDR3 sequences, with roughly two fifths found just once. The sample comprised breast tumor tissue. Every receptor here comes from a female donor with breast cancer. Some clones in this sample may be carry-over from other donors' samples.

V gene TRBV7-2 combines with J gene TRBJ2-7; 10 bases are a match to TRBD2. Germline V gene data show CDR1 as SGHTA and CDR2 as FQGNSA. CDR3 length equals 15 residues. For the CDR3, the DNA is TGTGCTAGATTTAGGGGAGCGGGAGGGGCTTACGAGCAGTACTTC. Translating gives CARFRGAGGAYEQYF.

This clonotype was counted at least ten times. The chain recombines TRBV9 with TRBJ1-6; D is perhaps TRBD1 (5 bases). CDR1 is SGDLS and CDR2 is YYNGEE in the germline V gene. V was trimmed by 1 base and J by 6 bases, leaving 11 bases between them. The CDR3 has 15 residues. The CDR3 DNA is TGTGCCAGCAGCGTAAAAGGGGAGGTTAATTCACCCCTCCACTTT. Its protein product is CASSVKGEVNSPLHF.

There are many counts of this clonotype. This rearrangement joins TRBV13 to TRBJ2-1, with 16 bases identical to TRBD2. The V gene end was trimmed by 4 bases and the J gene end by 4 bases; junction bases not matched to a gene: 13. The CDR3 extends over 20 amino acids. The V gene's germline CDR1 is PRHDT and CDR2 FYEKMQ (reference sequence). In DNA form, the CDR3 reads TGTGCCAGCAGCTCAACAAGACCGGGACTAGCGGGAGGGTGGTACAATGAGCAGTTCTTC. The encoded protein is CASSSTRPGLAGGWYNEQFF.

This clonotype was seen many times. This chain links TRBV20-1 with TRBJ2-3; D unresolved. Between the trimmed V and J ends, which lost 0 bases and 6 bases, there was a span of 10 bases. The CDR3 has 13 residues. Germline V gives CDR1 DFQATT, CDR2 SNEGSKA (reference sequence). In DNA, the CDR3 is TGCAGTGCTAGAGATCCGGGCCGGGATACGCAGTATTTT. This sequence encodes CSARDPGRDTQYF.

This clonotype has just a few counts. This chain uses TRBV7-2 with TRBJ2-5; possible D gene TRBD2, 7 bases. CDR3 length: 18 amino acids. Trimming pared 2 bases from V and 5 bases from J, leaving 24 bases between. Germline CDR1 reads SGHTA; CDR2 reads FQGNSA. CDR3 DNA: TGTGCCAGCAGCTTATCAGTAGGGGGGGTGGGGAGGGCGGAGACCCAGTACTTC. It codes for CASSLSVGGVGRAETQYF. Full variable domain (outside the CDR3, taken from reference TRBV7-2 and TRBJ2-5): GAGVSQSPSNKVTEKGKDVELRCDPISGHTALYWYRQSLGQGLEFLIYFQGNSAPDKSGLPSDRFSAERTGGSVSTLTIQRTQQEDSAVYLCASSLSVGGVGRAETQYFGPGTRLLVL.

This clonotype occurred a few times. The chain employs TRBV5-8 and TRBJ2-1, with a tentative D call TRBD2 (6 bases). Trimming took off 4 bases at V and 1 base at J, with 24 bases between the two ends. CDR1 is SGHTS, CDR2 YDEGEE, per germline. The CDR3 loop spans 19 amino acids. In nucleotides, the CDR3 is TGTGCCAGCAGCCGATGGGGAGCGGGCCTTAGAGGTTCCTACAATGAGCAGTTCTTC. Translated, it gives CASSRWGAGLRGSYNEQFF.

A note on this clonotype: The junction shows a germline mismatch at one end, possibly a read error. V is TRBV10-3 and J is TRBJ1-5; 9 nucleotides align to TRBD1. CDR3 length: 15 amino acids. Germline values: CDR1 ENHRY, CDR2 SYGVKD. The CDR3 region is CAVSEGTGRSQPQHF. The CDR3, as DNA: TGCGCCGTCAGTGAGGGGACAGGGCGGTCTCAGCCCCAGCATTTT.

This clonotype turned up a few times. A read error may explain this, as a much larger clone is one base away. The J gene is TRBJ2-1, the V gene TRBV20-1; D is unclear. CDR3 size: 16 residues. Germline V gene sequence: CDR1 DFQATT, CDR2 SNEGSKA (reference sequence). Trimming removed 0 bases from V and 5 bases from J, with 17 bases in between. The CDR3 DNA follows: TGCAGTGCTAGAGACTTCCTGTCCTCGGCCAACAATGAGCAGTTCTTC. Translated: CSARDFLSSANNEQFF.

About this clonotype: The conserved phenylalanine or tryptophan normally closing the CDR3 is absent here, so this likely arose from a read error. The CDR3 spells CAGKGPPTYEQYL. CDR3 nucleotides: TGTGCCGGAAAGGGACCTCCAACCTACGAGCAGTACCTC. The chain has TRBV19 and TRBJ2-7; D is tentatively TRBD1 or TRBD2 (5 bases each). Germline V lookup: CDR1 LNHDA, CDR2 SQIVND (reference sequence). CDR3 length: 13 residues. V was trimmed by 11 bases and J by 2 bases, leaving 16 bases between them.

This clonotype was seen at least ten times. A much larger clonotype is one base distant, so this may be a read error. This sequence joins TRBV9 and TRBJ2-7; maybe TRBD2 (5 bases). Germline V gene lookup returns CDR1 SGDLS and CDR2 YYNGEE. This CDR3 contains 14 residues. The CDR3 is CASSPGLSSYERYF. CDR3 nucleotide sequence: TGTGCCAGCAGCCCAGGACTCAGCTCCTACGAGCGGTACTTC.

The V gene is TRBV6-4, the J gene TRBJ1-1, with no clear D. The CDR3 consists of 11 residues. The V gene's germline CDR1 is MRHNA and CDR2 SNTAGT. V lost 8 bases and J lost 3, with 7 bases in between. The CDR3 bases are TGTGCCAGCGCCTCGGACACTGAAGCTTTCTTT. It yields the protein CASASDTEAFF.

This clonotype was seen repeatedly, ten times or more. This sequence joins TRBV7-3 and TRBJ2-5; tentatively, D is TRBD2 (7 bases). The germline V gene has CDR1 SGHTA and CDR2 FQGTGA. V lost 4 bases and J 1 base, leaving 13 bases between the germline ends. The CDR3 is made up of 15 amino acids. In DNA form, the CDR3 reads TGTGCCAGCAGCTGGTTTCGGGGGGCCCAAGAGACCCAGTACTTC. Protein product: CASSWFRGAQETQYF. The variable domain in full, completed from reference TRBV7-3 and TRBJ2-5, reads GAGVSQTPSNKVTEKGKYVELRCDPISGHTALYWYRQSLGQGPEFLIYFQGTGAADDSGLPNDRFFAVRPEGSVSTLKIQRTERGDSAVYLCASSWFRGAQETQYFGPGTRLLVL.

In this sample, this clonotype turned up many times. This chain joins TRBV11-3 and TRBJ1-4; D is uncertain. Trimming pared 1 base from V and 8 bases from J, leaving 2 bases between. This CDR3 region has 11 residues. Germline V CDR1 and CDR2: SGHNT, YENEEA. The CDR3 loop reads CASSLGEKLFF. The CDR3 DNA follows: TGTGCCAGCAGCTTAGGCGAAAAACTGTTTTTT.

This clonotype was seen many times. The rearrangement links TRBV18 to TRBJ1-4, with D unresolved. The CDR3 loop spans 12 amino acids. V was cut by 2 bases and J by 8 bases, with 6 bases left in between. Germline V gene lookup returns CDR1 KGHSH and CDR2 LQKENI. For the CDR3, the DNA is TGTGCCAGCTCACCAGGAAGCGAAAAACTGTTTTTT. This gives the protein CASSPGSEKLFF.

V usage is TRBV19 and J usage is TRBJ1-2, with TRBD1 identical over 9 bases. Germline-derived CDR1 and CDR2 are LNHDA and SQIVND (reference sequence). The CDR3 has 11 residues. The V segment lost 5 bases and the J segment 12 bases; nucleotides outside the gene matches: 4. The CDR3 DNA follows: TGTGCCAGTAGTGCCGGGACAGGGCACACCTTC. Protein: CASSAGTGHTF.

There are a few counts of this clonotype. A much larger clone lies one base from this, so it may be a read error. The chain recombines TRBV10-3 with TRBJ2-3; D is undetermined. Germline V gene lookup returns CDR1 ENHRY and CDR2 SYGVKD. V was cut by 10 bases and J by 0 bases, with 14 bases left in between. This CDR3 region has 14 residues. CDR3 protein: CATRFTSSTDTQYF. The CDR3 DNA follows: TGTGCCACCAGATTTACTTCTAGCACAGATACGCAGTATTTT.

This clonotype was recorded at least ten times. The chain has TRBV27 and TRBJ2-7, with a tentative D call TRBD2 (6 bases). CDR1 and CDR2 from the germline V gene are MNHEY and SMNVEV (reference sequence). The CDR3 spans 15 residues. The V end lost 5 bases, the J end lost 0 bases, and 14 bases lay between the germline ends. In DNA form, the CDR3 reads TGTGCCAGCAGTCCCCGCCCGGAGGGCTCCTACGAGCAGTACTTC. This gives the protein CASSPRPEGSYEQYF.

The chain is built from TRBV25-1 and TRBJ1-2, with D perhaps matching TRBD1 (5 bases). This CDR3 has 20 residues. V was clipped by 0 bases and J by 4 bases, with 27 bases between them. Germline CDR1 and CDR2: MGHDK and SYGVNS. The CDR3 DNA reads TGTGCCAGCAGTGAATATTATATGGGGGGGTGTCTTGGAGGGACCTATGGCTACACCTTC. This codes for CASSEYYMGGCLGGTYGYTF.

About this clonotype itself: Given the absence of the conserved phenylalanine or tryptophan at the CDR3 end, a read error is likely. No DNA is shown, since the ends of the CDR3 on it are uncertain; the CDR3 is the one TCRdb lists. CDR3 sequence reads: CSVGSRGSYNEPCP. The chain recombines TRBV29-1 with TRBJ2-1. The germline V gene encodes CDR1 SQVTM and CDR2 ANQGSEA. The CDR3 is 14 residues long, ends included.

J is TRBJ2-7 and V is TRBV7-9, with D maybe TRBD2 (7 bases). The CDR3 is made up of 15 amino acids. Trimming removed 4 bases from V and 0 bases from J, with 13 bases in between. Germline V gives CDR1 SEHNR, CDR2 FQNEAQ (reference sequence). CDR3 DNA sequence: TGTGCCAGCAGCTCCCGACGGGGGGCCTCCTACGAGCAGTACTTC. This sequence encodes CASSSRRGASYEQYF.

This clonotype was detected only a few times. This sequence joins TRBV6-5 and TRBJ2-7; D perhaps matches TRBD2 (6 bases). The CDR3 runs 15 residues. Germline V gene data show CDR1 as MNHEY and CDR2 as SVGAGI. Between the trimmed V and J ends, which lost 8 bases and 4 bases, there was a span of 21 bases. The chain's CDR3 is CASARGAGWGYEQYF. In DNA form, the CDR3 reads TGTGCCAGCGCTCGCGGGGCAGGGTGGGGGTACGAGCAGTACTTC.

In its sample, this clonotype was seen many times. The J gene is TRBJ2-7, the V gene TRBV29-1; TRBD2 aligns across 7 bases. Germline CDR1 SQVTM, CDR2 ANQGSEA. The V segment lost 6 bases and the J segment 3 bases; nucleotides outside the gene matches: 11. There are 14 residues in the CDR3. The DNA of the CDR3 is TGCAGCGTAACCCAGGGCGGGAGATACTACGAGCAGTACTTC. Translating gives CSVTQGGRYYEQYF.

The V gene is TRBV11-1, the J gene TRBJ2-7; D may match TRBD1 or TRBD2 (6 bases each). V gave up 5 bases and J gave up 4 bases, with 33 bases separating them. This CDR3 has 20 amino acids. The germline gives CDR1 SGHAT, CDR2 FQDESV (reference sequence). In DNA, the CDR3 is TGTGCCAGCAGCCAAGATCCTTTGGGGGAAGGCAGGGGACTGTTGTACGAGCAGTACTTC. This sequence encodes CASSQDPLGEGRGLLYEQYF.